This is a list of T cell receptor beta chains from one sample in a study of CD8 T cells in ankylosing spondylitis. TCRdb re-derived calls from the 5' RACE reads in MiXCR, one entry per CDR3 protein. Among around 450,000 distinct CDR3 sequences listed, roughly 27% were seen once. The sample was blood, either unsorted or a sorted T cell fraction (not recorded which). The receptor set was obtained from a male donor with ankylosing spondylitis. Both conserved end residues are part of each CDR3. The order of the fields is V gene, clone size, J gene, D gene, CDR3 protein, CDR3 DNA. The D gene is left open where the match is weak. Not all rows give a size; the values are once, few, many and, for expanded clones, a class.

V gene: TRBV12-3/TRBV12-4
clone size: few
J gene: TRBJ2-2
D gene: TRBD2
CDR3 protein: CASSLAGVGTGELFF
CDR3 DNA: TGTGCCAGCAGTCTCGCGGGAGTGGGAACCGGGGAGCTGTTTTTT

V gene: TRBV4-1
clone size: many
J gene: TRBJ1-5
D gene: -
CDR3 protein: CASSQSYWYDFNQPQHF
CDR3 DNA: TGCGCCAGCAGCCAATCATACTGGTACGACTTCAATCAGCCCCAGCATTTT

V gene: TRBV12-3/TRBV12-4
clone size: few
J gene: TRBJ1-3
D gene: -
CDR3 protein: CASSLGGSTTPGNTIYF
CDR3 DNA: TGTGCCAGCAGTTTAGGGGGGTCGACGACCCCTGGAAACACCATATATTTT

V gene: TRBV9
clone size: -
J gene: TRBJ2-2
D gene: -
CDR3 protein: CASSAESTPSGELFF
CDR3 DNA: TGTGCCAGCAGCGCTGAGTCTACCCCCTCCGGGGAGCTGTTTTTT

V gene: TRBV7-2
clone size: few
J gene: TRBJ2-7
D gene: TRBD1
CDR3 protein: CASSLTGQGLYEQYF
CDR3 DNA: TGTGCCAGCAGCTTAACAGGACAGGGGTTATACGAGCAGTACTTC

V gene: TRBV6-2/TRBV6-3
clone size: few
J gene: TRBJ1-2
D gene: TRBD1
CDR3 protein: CASSLDRGPYGYTF
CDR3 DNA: TGTGCCAGCAGTCTCGACAGGGGGCCCTATGGCTACACCTTC

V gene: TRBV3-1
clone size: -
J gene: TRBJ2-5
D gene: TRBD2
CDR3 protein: CASSQVLAGAGKETQYF
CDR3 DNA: TGTGCCAGCAGCCAAGTTCTAGCGGGAGCGGGAAAAGAGACCCAGTACTTC

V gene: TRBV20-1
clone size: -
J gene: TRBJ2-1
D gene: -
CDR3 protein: CSAEPPGVRGNEQFF
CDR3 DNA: TGCAGTGCTGAGCCTCCCGGGGTGAGGGGCAATGAGCAGTTCTTC

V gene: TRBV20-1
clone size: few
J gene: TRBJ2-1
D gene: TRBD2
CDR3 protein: CSALTGTSGNMGYNEQFF
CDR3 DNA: TGCAGTGCTCTCACCGGGACTAGCGGGAATATGGGCTACAATGAGCAGTTCTTC

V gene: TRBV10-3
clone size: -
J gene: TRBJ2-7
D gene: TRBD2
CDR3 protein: CAISGLAGGGEQYF
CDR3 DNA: TGTGCCATCAGTGGACTAGCGGGAGGGGGCGAGCAGTACTTC

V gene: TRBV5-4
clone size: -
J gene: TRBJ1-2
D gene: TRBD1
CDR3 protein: CASSWDRGPYGYTF
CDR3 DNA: TGTGCCAGCAGCTGGGACAGGGGGCCCTATGGCTACACCTTC

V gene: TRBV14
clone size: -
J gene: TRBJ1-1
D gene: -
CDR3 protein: CASSQVRPPMNTEAFF
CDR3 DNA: TGTGCCAGCAGCCAAGTGAGACCTCCTATGAACACTGAAGCTTTCTTT

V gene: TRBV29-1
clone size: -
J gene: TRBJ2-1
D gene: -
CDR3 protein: CSVAVNGVGEEQFF
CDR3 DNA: TGCAGCGTTGCGGTTAATGGGGTAGGAGAGGAGCAGTTCTTC

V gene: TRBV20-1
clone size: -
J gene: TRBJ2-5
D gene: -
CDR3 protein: CSARDMTEKETQYF
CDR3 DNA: TGCAGTGCTAGAGATATGACTGAGAAAGAGACCCAGTACTTC

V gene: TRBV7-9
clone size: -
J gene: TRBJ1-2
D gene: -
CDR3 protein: CASSFGSGVYTF
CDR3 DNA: TGTGCCAGCAGCTTTGGGTCAGGTGTCTACACCTTC

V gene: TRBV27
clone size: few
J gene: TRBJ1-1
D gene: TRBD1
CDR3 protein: CASSPTDRGAFF
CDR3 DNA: TGTGCCAGCAGTCCAACTGACAGGGGGGCTTTCTTT

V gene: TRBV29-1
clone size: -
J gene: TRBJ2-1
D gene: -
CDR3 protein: CSVVPDLARYNEQFF
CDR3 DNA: TGCAGCGTTGTGCCCGACTTAGCACGGTACAATGAGCAGTTCTTC

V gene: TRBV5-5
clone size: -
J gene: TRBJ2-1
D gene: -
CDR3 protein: CASSLTRGTYNEQFF
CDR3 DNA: TGTGCCAGCAGCTTGACTAGAGGAACCTACAATGAGCAGTTCTTC

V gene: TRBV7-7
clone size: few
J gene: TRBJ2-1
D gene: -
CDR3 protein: CASSKGTGAYNEQFF
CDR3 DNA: TGTGCCAGCAGCAAAGGGACCGGAGCCTACAATGAGCAGTTCTTC

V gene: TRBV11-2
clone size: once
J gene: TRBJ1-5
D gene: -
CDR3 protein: CASSRQFRQPQHF
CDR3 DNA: TGTGCCAGCAGCCGACAATTCAGGCAGCCCCAGCATTTT

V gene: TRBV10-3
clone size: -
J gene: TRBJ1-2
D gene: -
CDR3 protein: CATSAGLNYGYTF
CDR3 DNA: TGTGCCACCTCGGCCGGTTTAAACTATGGCTACACCTTC

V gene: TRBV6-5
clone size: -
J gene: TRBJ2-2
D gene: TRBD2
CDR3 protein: CASSSELAESNTGELFF
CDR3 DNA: TGTGCCAGCAGTTCCGAACTAGCGGAGTCGAACACCGGGGAGCTGTTTTTT

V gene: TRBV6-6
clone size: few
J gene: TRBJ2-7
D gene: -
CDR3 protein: CASSYQGFYEQYF
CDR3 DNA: TGTGCCAGCAGTTACCAGGGTTTCTACGAGCAGTACTTC

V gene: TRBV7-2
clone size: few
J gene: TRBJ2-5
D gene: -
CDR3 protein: CASSLGDFGETQYF
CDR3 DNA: TGTGCCAGCAGCTTAGGCGACTTCGGGGAGACCCAGTACTTC

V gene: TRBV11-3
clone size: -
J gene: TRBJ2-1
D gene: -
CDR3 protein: CASSVRDSLYNEQFF
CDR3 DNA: TGTGCCAGCAGCGTTCGGGACTCACTTTACAATGAGCAGTTCTTC

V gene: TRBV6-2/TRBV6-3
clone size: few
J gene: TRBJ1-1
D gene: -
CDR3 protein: CASSYLHMNTEAFF
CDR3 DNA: TGTGCCAGCAGTTACCTTCACATGAACACTGAAGCTTTCTTT

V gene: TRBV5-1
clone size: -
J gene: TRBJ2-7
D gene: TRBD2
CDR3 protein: CASSLASGRAEQYF
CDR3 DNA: TGCGCCAGCAGCTTGGCTAGCGGGAGGGCCGAGCAGTACTTC